The 17 T cell receptor beta chains reported below all come from one sample, sequenced in a study of cytomegalovirus exposure and HLA in healthy donors. Researchers ran the PCR with 60 Vbeta and 13 Jbeta primers. Method: immunoSEQ multiplex PCR; TCRdb's copy keeps in-frame clones and lacks some. The table records under 130,000 clones, 10% to 15% of them present only once. The sample taken for sequencing was PBMCs. These receptors all come from a man between 40 and 49 years old in good health and CMV-seropositive.

This clone was seen a few times. The V and J genes are TRBV5-1 and TRBJ1-1; possible D gene TRBD1, 5 bases. The CDR3 runs 15 residues. Trimming shortened V by 4 bases and J by 8 bases, and 21 bases separated the two germline ends. Germline loops: CDR1 SGHRS, CDR2 YFSETQ. The CDR3 loop reads CASSLTLDRNSEAFF. The CDR3 DNA is TGCGCCAGCAGCCTGACGTTAGACAGAAATTCGGAAGCTTTCTTT.

The J gene is TRBJ1-1, the V gene TRBV18; D remains ambiguous. CDR3 length: 17 amino acids. V dropped 2 bases and J dropped 4 bases, with 20 bases sitting between them. From germline, CDR1 is KGHSH and CDR2 LQKENI. The CDR3 here is CASSPGALPESGTEAFF. The CDR3 DNA follows: TGTGCCAGCTCACCAGGAGCATTGCCGGAGTCGGGCACTGAAGCTTTCTTT.

The genes are TRBV7-9 and TRBJ1-1; D is unclear. The CDR3 sequence is 14 residues long. Trimming removed 1 base at V and 6 bases at J, with 12 bases between. Germline-derived CDR1 and CDR2 are SEHNR and FQNEAQ (reference sequence). CDR3 in DNA: TGTGCCAGCAGCTTAGTTATCCGCGCCGCTGAAGCTTTCTTT. Translation gives CASSLVIRAAEAFF.

The chain recombines TRBV2 with TRBJ2-5; 7 nucleotides align to TRBD2. The CDR3 sequence is 14 residues long. The germline CDR1 and CDR2 sequences are SNHLY and FYNNEI. After removal of 0 bases from V and 4 bases from J, the junction contained 2 bases not matched to a gene. The CDR3 nucleotides read TGTGCCAGCAGTGAAGCGTGGGAGGGAGAGACCCAGTACTTC. It encodes CASSEAWEGETQYF.

J is TRBJ1-4 and V is TRBV25-1, with TRBD1 matching over 8 bases. The J segment lost 8 bases and the V segment lost 1 base, leaving 9 bases of the junction unmatched. The CDR3 is 16 amino acids. Germline CDR1 is MGHDK and CDR2 is SYGVNS. The CDR3 is CASSEFQGAVREKLFF. CDR3 bases: TGTGCCAGCAGTGAATTCCAGGGGGCAGTTCGGGAAAAACTGTTTTTT.

This clone was picked up a small number of times. The rearrangement joins TRBV5-1 to TRBJ1-2; D is unresolved. The length of the CDR3 is 12 residues. The germline V gene has CDR1 SGHRS and CDR2 YFSETQ. V shed 4 bases and J shed 2 bases, with 6 bases lying between them. CDR3 amino acids: CASSTTNYGYTF. The CDR3 DNA follows: TGCGCCAGCAGCACGACAAACTATGGCTACACCTTC. Filled out from reference TRBV5-1 and TRBJ1-2, the complete variable domain reads KAGVTQTPRYLIKTRGQQVTLSCSPISGHRSVSWYQQTPGQGLQFLFEYFSETQRNKGNFPGRFSGRQFSNSRSEMNVSTLELGDSALYLCASSTTNYGYTFGSGTRLTVV.

This clone came up a few times. The gene calls are TRBV11-2 and TRBJ1-1; 7 nucleotides line up with TRBD1. The CDR3 length is 15 residues. Germline V gene lookup returns CDR1 SGHAT and CDR2 FQNNGV. V was pared by 2 bases and J by 4 bases, with 7 bases of the junction left unmatched. Here the CDR3 DNA reads TGTGCCAGCAGCTTAAAGGGGGCGCGGAGCACTGAAGCTTTCTTT. This translates into CASSLKGARSTEAFF. Full variable domain (outside the CDR3, taken from reference TRBV11-2 and TRBJ1-1): EAGVAQSPRYKIIEKRQSVAFWCNPISGHATLYWYQQILGQGPKLLIQFQNNGVVDDSQLPKDRFSAERLKGVDSTLKIQPAKLEDSAVYLCASSLKGARSTEAFFGQGTRLTVV.

The gene calls are TRBV27 and TRBJ1-4; 8 positions agree with TRBD1. This CDR3 is built from 13 residues. Germline V lookup: CDR1 MNHEY, CDR2 SMNVEV (reference sequence). V gave up 6 bases and J gave up 7 bases; unmatched junction bases: 4. CDR3 residues: CASRRTGLEKLFF. The DNA for the CDR3 is TGTGCCAGCAGAAGGACAGGGCTTGAAAAACTGTTTTTT.

This clone has more than one count but fewer than ten. This rearrangement joins TRBV5-5 to TRBJ2-3; D not certain. The CDR3 covers 15 residues. Germline V gene data show CDR1 as SGHKS and CDR2 as YYEKEE (reference sequence). The V end was cut by 0 bases, the J end by 0 bases, with 8 bases between. CDR3 in amino acids: CASSLVFSSTDTQYF. The CDR3 bases are TGTGCCAGCAGCTTGGTGTTCAGTAGCACAGATACGCAGTATTTT.

This clone was picked up a small number of times. This chain uses TRBV29-1 with TRBJ1-4, with a tentative D call TRBD1 (5 bases). Looked up from germline, CDR1 is SQVTM and CDR2 is ANQGSEA. The length of the CDR3 is 14 residues. The V end was cut by 6 bases, the J end by 0 bases, with 11 bases between. The CDR3 DNA sequence: TGCAGCGTAGCGACGGGGGCAACTAATGAAAAACTGTTTTTT. Translated, it gives CSVATGATNEKLFF.

The J gene is TRBJ1-2, the V gene TRBV9; D is possibly TRBD1 (6 bases). CDR1 and CDR2 from the germline V gene are SGDLS and YYNGEE. The V end was cut by 2 bases, the J end by 7 bases, with 12 bases between. This CDR3 contains 13 residues. This chain's CDR3 is CASSVAGAFGYTF. DNA of the CDR3: TGTGCCAGCAGCGTCGCAGGGGCGTTTGGCTACACCTTC. Together with reference TRBV9 and TRBJ1-2, the CDR3 gives the full variable domain: DSGVTQTPKHLITATGQRVTLRCSPRSGDLSVYWYQQSLDQGLQFLIQYYNGEERAKGNILERFSAQQFPDLHSELNLSSLELGDSALYFCASSVAGAFGYTFGSGTRLTVV.

This clone was counted only a few times. This sequence joins TRBV19 and TRBJ2-1, with 11 bases identical to TRBD2. This CDR3 region has 16 residues. V lost 6 bases, J lost 2 bases, and 6 bases stayed unmatched. Germline assignment: CDR1 LNHDA and CDR2 SQIVND (reference sequence). The CDR3 DNA reads TGTGCCAGTAGGACCTTAGCGGGAGGGGCCTACAATGAGCAGTTCTTC. Translated: CASRTLAGGAYNEQFF. The variable domain in full, with the rest retrieved from reference TRBV19 and TRBJ2-1, is DGGITQSPKYLFRKEGQNVTLSCEQNLNHDAMYWYRQDPGQGLRLIYYSQIVNDFQKGDIAEGYSVSREKKESFPLTVTSAQKNPTAFYLCASRTLAGGAYNEQFFGPGTRLTVL.

This clone was recorded a few times. This chain links TRBV12-5 with TRBJ1-5, with TRBD1 as a possible D gene (6 bases). The germline V gene encodes CDR1 LGHNT and CDR2 FRNRAP. The germline V and J ends were trimmed by 0 bases and 0 bases, with 18 bases remaining between them. The CDR3 is 19 amino acids. CDR3 loop: CASGLVGGVGGASNQPQHF. Here the CDR3 DNA reads TGTGCTAGTGGTTTGGTAGGGGGAGTCGGGGGGGCTAGCAATCAGCCCCAGCATTTT.

The chain employs TRBV10-1 and TRBJ1-4, with D tentatively TRBD1 (5 bases). Trimming took off 0 bases at V and 8 bases at J, with 16 bases between the two ends. Germline loops: CDR1 WNHNN, CDR2 SYGVQD (reference sequence). The CDR3 is 16 residues long. The DNA of the CDR3 is TGCGCCAGCAGTGAGTCTGGGGTAAGGGGATCGGAAAAACTGTTTTTT. It translates to CASSESGVRGSEKLFF.

The table lists this clone with a few counts. The CDR3 nucleotides read TGTGCCAGCGCAGTGGACACTGAAGCTTTCTTT. Amino acid sequence: CASAVDTEAFF. The chain has TRBV28 and TRBJ1-1, with D unresolved. V was clipped by 8 bases and J by 3 bases, with 7 bases between them. Germline lookup yields CDR1 MDHEN and CDR2 SYDVKM. The CDR3 has 11 amino acids.

This clone turned up a few times. V gene TRBV11-3 combines with J gene TRBJ1-1; D may be TRBD1 (6 bases). Trimming removed 6 bases from V and 2 bases from J, with 10 bases in between. There are 13 residues in the CDR3. In germline, CDR1 is SGHNT, CDR2 YENEEA. CDR3 DNA: TGTGCCAGCAGTCAGGGGCGAAACACTGAAGCTTTCTTT. It specifies CASSQGRNTEAFF. The variable domain in full, with the rest retrieved from reference TRBV11-3 and TRBJ1-1, is EAGVVQSPRYKIIEKKQPVAFWCNPISGHNTLYWYLQNLGQGPELLIRYENEEAVDDSQLPKDRFSAERLKGVDSTLKIQPAELGDSAVYLCASSQGRNTEAFFGQGTRLTVV.

Only a few counts were recorded for this clone. This chain uses TRBV23-1 with TRBJ1-2; D unresolved. TRBV23-1 is designated an ORF whose function remains uncertain. Trimming left V 5 bases short and J 4 bases short, with 26 bases between. The CDR3 has 18 amino acids. CDR3 nucleotide sequence: TGCGCCAGCAGTTCGCCTGATAAAGCCCGGGGTCGTGGCTATGGCTACACCTTC. Its translation is CASSSPDKARGRGYGYTF.